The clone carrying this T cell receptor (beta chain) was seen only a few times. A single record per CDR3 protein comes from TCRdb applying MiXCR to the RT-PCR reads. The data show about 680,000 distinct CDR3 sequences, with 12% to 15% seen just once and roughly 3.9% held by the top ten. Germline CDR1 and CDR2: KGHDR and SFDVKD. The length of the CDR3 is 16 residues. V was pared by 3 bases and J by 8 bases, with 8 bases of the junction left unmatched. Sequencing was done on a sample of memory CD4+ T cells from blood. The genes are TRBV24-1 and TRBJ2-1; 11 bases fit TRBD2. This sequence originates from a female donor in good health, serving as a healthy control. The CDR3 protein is CATSDPGLAGIDEQFF. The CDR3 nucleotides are TGTGCCACCAGTGATCCCGGACTAGCGGGCATCGATGAGCAGTTCTTC.